Below are 26 T cell receptor beta chains sequenced from a single sample in a study of Graves' ophthalmopathy and Graves' hyperthyroidism. The study amplified TCR beta CDR3 regions using RNA transcripts. Scientists carried out first-round RT-PCR using HTBI primers and then a second-round multiplex PCR. TCRdb reprocessed the multiplex PCR reads with MiXCR, giving one entry per CDR3 protein. The table includes over a million distinct CDR3 sequences, 35% to 45% detected once. Sequenced material: peripheral blood or thyroid tissue (not recorded which). Every receptor here comes from an adult man with Graves' hyperthyroidism.

Points on this clonotype: A read error is possible here, since a much larger clone lies one base away. The chain combines TRBV7-9 with TRBJ1-2, with D uncertain. This CDR3 has 13 amino acids. CDR1 and CDR2 (germline): SEHNR, FQNEAQ (reference sequence). The CDR3 region is CASSLGISGGYTF. The CDR3 DNA reads as TGCGCCAGCAGCTTGGGGATCTCGGGGGGCTACACCTTC.

This clonotype has only a few counts. This chain joins TRBV25-1 and TRBJ1-6; 7 bases line up with TRBD1. CDR3 size: 13 residues. The V gene end was trimmed by 11 bases and the J gene end by 4 bases; junction bases not matched to a gene: 5. Germline V gives CDR1 MGHDK, CDR2 SYGVNS. This chain's CDR3 is CAVLGQYNSPLHF. Here the CDR3 DNA reads TGTGCCGTCTTGGGACAGTATAATTCACCCCTCCACTTT.

The chain carries TRBV7-2 and TRBJ2-7; D possibly uses TRBD1 or TRBD2 (5 bases each). Germline V gives CDR1 SGHTA, CDR2 FQGNSA. V lost 0 bases and J lost 6, with 12 bases in between. This CDR3 region has 14 residues. Here the CDR3 reads CASSLAEGRGEQYF. CDR3 sequence (DNA): TGTGCCAGCAGCTTAGCCGAGGGAAGGGGCGAGCAGTACTTC.

This clonotype was observed at least ten times. The CDR3, as DNA: TGTGCCAGCAGCTTAGCGCTGGGGACCGGAGGTGGCTACACCTTC. Protein sequence: CASSLALGTGGGYTF. The V gene is TRBV7-6, the J gene TRBJ1-2; D possibly corresponds to TRBD1 (5 bases). The length of the CDR3 is 15 residues. The germline V gene encodes CDR1 SGHVS and CDR2 FNYEAQ. The V end lost 0 bases, the J end lost 7 bases, and 15 bases lay between the germline ends.

V is TRBV24-1 and J is TRBJ1-5; D unresolved. CDR1 and CDR2 (germline): KGHDR, SFDVKD. V was cut by 7 bases and J by 1 base, with 10 bases left in between. The CDR3 runs to 14 residues. CDR3 sequence (DNA): TGTGCCACCAGCCGGTCAGCCAGCAATCAGCCCCAGCATTTT. It yields the protein CATSRSASNQPQHF.

The V call is TRBV7-2, the J call TRBJ1-6, with no clear D. V lost 5 bases and J 6 bases, leaving 14 bases between the germline ends. Per germline, CDR1 SGHTA and CDR2 FQGNSA. The CDR3 loop spans 15 amino acids. CDR3 residues: CASSVEIRSNSPLHF. The CDR3 nucleotides read TGTGCCAGCAGCGTAGAGATAAGGTCTAATTCACCCCTCCACTTT.

The genes are TRBV2 and TRBJ1-4; tentatively, D is TRBD1 (5 bases). The length of the CDR3 is 11 residues. V was clipped by 8 bases and J by 8 bases, with 9 bases between them. Germline V gene sequence: CDR1 SNHLY, CDR2 FYNNEI. This CDR3 reads CASGTLEKLFF. CDR3 coding DNA: TGTGCCAGCGGGACGCTCGAAAAACTGTTTTTT.

This clonotype was picked up many times. V usage is TRBV12-3 or TRBV12-4 and J usage is TRBJ1-5; D not resolved. The CDR3 extends over 15 amino acids. The V end was cut by 5 bases, the J end by 4 bases, with 15 bases between. The CDR3 DNA is TGTGCCAGCAGTACCAGGCCGGACGGGAATCAGCCCCAGCATTTT. This sequence encodes CASSTRPDGNQPQHF.

This clonotype was counted between two and nine times. The chain combines TRBV2 with TRBJ2-2; D unresolved. The CDR3 is 14 amino acids. Per the germline V gene, CDR1 is SNHLY and CDR2 is FYNNEI. Trimming shortened V by 5 bases and J by 6 bases, and 13 bases separated the two germline ends. The CDR3 DNA sequence: TGTGCCAGCAGTCAAGGACCTAAGGCCGGGGAGCTGTTTTTT. This sequence encodes CASSQGPKAGELFF. The full variable domain, in which reference TRBV2 and TRBJ2-2 provide the parts outside the CDR3, is EPEVTQTPSHQVTQMGQEVILRCVPISNHLYFYWYRQILGQKVEFLVSFYNNEISEKSEIFDDQFSVERPDGSNFTLKIRSTKLEDSAMYFCASSQGPKAGELFFGEGSRLTVL.

V is TRBV29-1 and J is TRBJ1-1; the D gene is possibly TRBD1 (6 bases). The CDR3 is 12 amino acids. V gave up 7 bases and J gave up 1 base, with 10 bases separating them. Germline CDR1 SQVTM, CDR2 ANQGSEA. CDR3 coding DNA: TGCAGCGCCGGGGGGGCGAACACTGAAGCTTTCTTT. Translated, it gives CSAGGANTEAFF.

This clonotype was detected many times. The chain uses TRBV6-6 and TRBJ2-7; tentative D call: TRBD1 (6 bases). The CDR3 consists of 14 residues. The V end lost 4 bases, the J end lost 2 bases, and 12 bases lay between the germline ends. Germline CDR1 MNHNY, CDR2 SVGAGI (reference sequence). This CDR3 is CASSSYRVPYEQYF. In DNA form, the CDR3 reads TGTGCCAGCAGTTCTTACAGGGTCCCCTACGAGCAGTACTTC.

This clonotype was counted at least ten times. J is TRBJ1-2 and V is TRBV5-4, with 7 bases matching TRBD1. V lost 6 bases and J lost 4; bases outside the gene matches: 9. The CDR3 has 14 residues. Looked up from germline, CDR1 is SGHNT and CDR2 is YYREEE (reference sequence). The CDR3 DNA reads TGTGCCAGCACCAGGGGACAGACCGGCTATGGCTACACCTTC. It codes for CASTRGQTGYGYTF.

As regards this clonotype: Given a much more abundant clone one base away, this may be a read error. V gene TRBV19 combines with J gene TRBJ1-1; 8 positions agree with TRBD1. This CDR3 has 14 amino acids. Per the germline V gene, CDR1 is LNHDA and CDR2 is SQIVND (reference sequence). V dropped 6 bases and J dropped 2; count of bases not matched to a gene: 5. In DNA, the CDR3 is TGTGCCAGTAGAATCGACAGGGGAAACACTGAAGCTTTCTTT. This codes for CASRIDRGNTEAFF.

The CDR3 reads CASGFILPSGVYEQYF. In nucleotides, the CDR3 is TGTGCTAGTGGTTTTATCTTGCCTAGCGGGGTTTACGAGCAGTACTTC. The chain is built from TRBV12-5 and TRBJ2-7; 9 positions match TRBD2. CDR3 length: 16 residues. J lost 4 bases, V lost 3 bases, and 10 bases had no gene match. Looked up from germline, CDR1 is LGHNT and CDR2 is FRNRAP.

Many counts were recorded for this clonotype. The rearrangement links TRBV6-6 to TRBJ2-5, with a possible D match to TRBD2 (5 bases). Trimming stripped 5 bases from V and 2 bases from J, with 9 bases between. The CDR3 loop spans 13 amino acids. CDR1 is MNHNY and CDR2 is SVGAGI in the germline V gene (reference sequence). CDR3 nucleotides: TGTGCCAGCAGTCAAAGCGGTCAAGAGACCCAGTACTTC. Protein: CASSQSGQETQYF.

This clonotype was counted a few times. The chain couples TRBV4-3 to TRBJ1-5; a weak D match, TRBD1 (5 bases). Germline V CDR1 and CDR2: LGHNA, YSLEER. The CDR3 consists of 15 residues. V gave up 0 bases and J gave up 5 bases, with 11 bases separating them. In DNA, the CDR3 is TGCGCCAGCAGCCAAGACAGGGAAACTGATCAGCCCCAGCATTTT. Residues: CASSQDRETDQPQHF.

Comments on this clonotype: The conserved phenylalanine or tryptophan normally closing the CDR3 is absent here, so this likely arose from a read error. The chain uses TRBV12-3 or TRBV12-4 and TRBJ1-1, with D unclear. The CDR3 has 14 amino acids. With 6 bases removed from V and 6 bases from J, the gap between germline ends came to 17 bases. CDR3 in amino acids: CASRPPALGAEAFL. CDR3 DNA sequence: TGTGCCAGCAGACCCCCCGCGCTGGGTGCTGAAGCTTTCCTT.

This clonotype was detected many times. The chain joins TRBV13 to TRBJ1-2, with D tentatively TRBD1 (5 bases). This CDR3 comprises 15 residues. Germline CDR1 and CDR2: PRHDT and FYEKMQ (reference sequence). Trimming removed 6 bases at V and 8 bases at J, with 22 bases between. As DNA, the CDR3 is TGTGCCAGCAGTTCAAGGGGACTCCGAGCAGGAGGCTACACCTTC. Translating it yields CASSSRGLRAGGYTF.

This clonotype was detected many times. This chain uses TRBV12-3 or TRBV12-4 with TRBJ2-5; 10 positions match TRBD2. V shed 1 base and J 5 bases; nucleotides not matched to a gene: 7. The CDR3 runs to 16 residues. The CDR3: CASSLEAGGPGETQYF. For the CDR3, the DNA is TGTGCCAGCAGTTTAGAAGCGGGAGGGCCAGGGGAGACCCAGTACTTC.

Ten or more counts support this clonotype. The J gene is TRBJ2-7, the V gene TRBV7-9; 13 bases map to TRBD2. V lost 4 bases to trimming and J lost 4 bases; unmatched junction nucleotides: 7. This CDR3 contains 16 residues. Germline CDR1 reads SEHNR; CDR2 reads FQNEAQ (reference sequence). Here the CDR3 reads CASSSETTSGRYEQYF. The CDR3 DNA follows: TGTGCCAGCAGCTCCGAGACGACTAGCGGGAGGTACGAGCAGTACTTC.

To note about this clonotype: A much larger clone is a single base away; this may be a read error. The chain has TRBV6-5 and TRBJ2-5; D ambiguous. The CDR3 length is 15 residues. CDR1 is MNHEY, CDR2 SVGAGI, per germline. CDR3 in amino acids: CASSYSIPGQETRYF. The CDR3 DNA reads TGTGCCAGCAGTTACTCGATTCCGGGCCAAGAGACCCGGTACTTC.

The rearrangement joins TRBV7-9 to TRBJ1-2; 12 bases line up with TRBD1. This CDR3 spans 15 amino acids. V shed 5 bases and J 6 bases; nucleotides not matched to a gene: 7. Germline CDR1 reads SEHNR; CDR2 reads FQNEAQ (reference sequence). The CDR3 region has the DNA TGTGCCAGCAGCCAGGGACAGGGGGCATCTGATGGCTACACCTTC. Translation gives CASSQGQGASDGYTF. Complete variable domain (other parts from reference TRBV7-9 and TRBJ1-2): DTGVSQNPRHKITKRGQNVTFRCDPISEHNRLYWYRQTLGQGPEFLTYFQNEAQLEKSRLLSDRFSAERPKGSFSTLEIQRTEQGDSAMYLCASSQGQGASDGYTFGSGTRLTVV.

This clonotype has just a few counts. The chain links TRBV7-2 to TRBJ1-6, with D perhaps TRBD1 (6 bases). Germline V CDR1 and CDR2: SGHTA, FQGNSA. CDR3 size: 15 residues. Between the trimmed V and J ends, which lost 5 bases and 7 bases, there was a span of 15 bases. The CDR3 reads CASSVRRGENSPLHF. For the CDR3, the DNA is TGTGCCAGCAGCGTGAGGAGGGGGGAAAATTCACCCCTCCACTTT.

This clonotype was detected a few times. The gene calls are TRBV4-3 and TRBJ1-5; D call uncertain. The CDR3 consists of 16 residues. Trimming removed 0 bases from V and 7 bases from J, with 16 bases in between. Per the germline V gene, CDR1 is LGHNA and CDR2 is YSLEER. CDR3 coding DNA: TGCGCCAGCAGCCAAGATCTCACGACCTCCTCGCAGCCCCAGCATTTT. Its protein product is CASSQDLTTSSQPQHF.

The table lists this clonotype with many counts. The chain joins TRBV5-6 to TRBJ2-7, with unresolved D. V was clipped by 4 bases and J by 7 bases, with 12 bases between them. Germline assignment: CDR1 SGHDT and CDR2 YYEEEE. The CDR3 spans 12 residues. In DNA, the CDR3 is TGTGCCAGCAGCCTCCTCACTGGGGAGCAGTACTTC. Its protein product is CASSLLTGEQYF.

The gene calls are TRBV13 and TRBJ1-4; a weak D match, TRBD1 (5 bases). Germline lookup yields CDR1 PRHDT and CDR2 FYEKMQ (reference sequence). Trimming took off 0 bases at V and 5 bases at J, with 19 bases between the two ends. This CDR3 spans 18 amino acids. The CDR3 loop is CASSLGLMTGVANEKLFF. CDR3 DNA sequence: TGTGCCAGCAGCTTAGGCCTTATGACGGGGGTCGCCAATGAAAAACTGTTTTTT.